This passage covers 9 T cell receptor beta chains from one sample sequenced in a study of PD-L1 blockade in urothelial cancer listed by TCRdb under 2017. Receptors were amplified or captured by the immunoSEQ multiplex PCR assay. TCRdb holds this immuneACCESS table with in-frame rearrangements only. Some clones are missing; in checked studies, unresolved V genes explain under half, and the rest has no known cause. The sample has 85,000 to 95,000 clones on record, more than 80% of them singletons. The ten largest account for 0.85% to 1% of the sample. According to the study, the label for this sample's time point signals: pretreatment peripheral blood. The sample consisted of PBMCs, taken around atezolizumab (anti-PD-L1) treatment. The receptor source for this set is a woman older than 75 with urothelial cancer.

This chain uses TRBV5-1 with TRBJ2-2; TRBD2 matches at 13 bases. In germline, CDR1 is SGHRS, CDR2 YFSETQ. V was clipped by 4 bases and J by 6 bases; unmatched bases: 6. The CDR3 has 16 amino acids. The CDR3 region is CASSPPGLAGAGELFF. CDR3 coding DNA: TGCGCCAGCAGCCCCCCCGGACTAGCGGGAGCCGGGGAGCTGTTTTTT.

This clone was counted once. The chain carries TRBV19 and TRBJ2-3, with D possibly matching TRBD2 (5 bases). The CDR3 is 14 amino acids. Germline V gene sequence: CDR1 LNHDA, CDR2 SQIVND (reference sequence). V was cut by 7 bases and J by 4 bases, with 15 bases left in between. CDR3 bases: TGTGCCAGTAAACTCGGACTCCACGCAGATACGCAGTATTTT. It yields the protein CASKLGLHADTQYF.

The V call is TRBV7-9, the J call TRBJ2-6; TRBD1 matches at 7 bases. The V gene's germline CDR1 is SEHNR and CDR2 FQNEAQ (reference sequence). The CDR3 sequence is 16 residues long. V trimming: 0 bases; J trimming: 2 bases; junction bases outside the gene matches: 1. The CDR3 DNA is TGTGCCAGCAGCTTAGCGCAGGGGGCTGGGGCCAACGTCCTGACTTTC. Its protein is CASSLAQGAGANVLTF.

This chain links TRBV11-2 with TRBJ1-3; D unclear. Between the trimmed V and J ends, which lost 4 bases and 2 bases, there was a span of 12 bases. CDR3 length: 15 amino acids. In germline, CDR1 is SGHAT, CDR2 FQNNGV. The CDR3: CASSSLRTAGNTIYF. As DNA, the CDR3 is TGTGCCAGCAGCTCCCTGAGGACTGCTGGAAACACCATATATTTT.

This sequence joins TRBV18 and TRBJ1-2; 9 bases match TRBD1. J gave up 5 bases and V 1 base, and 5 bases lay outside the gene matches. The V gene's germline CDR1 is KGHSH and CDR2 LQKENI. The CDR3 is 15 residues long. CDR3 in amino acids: CASSPRQGDQYGYTF. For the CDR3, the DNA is TGTGCCAGCTCACCACGACAGGGGGACCAGTATGGCTACACCTTC.

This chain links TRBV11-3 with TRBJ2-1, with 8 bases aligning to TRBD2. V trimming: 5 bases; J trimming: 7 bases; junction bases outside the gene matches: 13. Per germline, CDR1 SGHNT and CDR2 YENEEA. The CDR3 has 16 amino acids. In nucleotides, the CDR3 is TGTGCCAGCAGCCCCCGTTCTGGGGCGGGAGGAAATGAGCAGTTCTTC. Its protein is CASSPRSGAGGNEQFF.

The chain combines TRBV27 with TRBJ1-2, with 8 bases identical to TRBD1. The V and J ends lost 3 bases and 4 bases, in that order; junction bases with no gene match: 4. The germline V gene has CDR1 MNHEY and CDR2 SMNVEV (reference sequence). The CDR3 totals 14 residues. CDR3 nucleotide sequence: TGTGCCAGCAGTTTCCAGGGGGCTGGCTATGGCTACACCTTC. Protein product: CASSFQGAGYGYTF.

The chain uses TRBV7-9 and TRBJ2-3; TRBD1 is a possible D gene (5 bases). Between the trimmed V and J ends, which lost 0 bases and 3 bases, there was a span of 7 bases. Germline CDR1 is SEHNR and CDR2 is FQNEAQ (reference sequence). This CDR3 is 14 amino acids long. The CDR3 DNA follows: TGTGCCAGCAGCTTAGCGGGGCAGACAGATACGCAGTATTTT. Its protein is CASSLAGQTDTQYF.

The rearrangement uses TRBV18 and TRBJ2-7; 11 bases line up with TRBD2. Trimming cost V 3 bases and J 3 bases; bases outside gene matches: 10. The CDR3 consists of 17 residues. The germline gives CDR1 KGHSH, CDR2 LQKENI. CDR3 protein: CASSPLGRLAGIYEQYF. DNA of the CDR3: TGTGCCAGCTCACCGTTGGGGAGACTAGCGGGGATCTACGAGCAGTACTTC.